Shown below are 28 T cell receptor beta chains from a single sample sequenced in a study of cytomegalovirus exposure and HLA in healthy donors. Clones were sequenced by immunoSEQ multiplex PCR, and TCRdb holds only the in-frame ones, with some missing. The profile covers about 200,000 clones, with more than 70% appearing a single time and roughly 1.6% taken by the ten largest. Sequenced sample: PBMCs. The receptor set was obtained from a woman younger than 35 in good health and CMV-seronegative.

This clone was observed a few times. This chain uses TRBV4-2 with TRBJ2-7; the match to TRBD2 covers 10 bases. This CDR3 region has 18 residues. The germline V gene has CDR1 LGHNA and CDR2 YNFKEQ. After removal of 1 base from V and 2 bases from J, the junction contained 11 bases not matched to a gene. CDR3 residues: CASSQGTSGATNAYEQYF. The CDR3, as DNA: TGTGCCAGCAGCCAAGGGACTAGCGGAGCGACGAACGCCTACGAGCAGTACTTC.

J is TRBJ1-5 and V is TRBV4-2; unclear D gene. Germline loops: CDR1 LGHNA, CDR2 YNFKEQ. Trimming pared 3 bases from V and 0 bases from J, leaving 6 bases between. CDR3 length: 14 amino acids. The CDR3 is CASSHEDSNQPQHF. CDR3 DNA sequence: TGTGCCAGCAGCCACGAGGATAGCAATCAGCCCCAGCATTTT.

The genes are TRBV15 and TRBJ1-4; the D is unclear. Trimming took 5 bases from V and 5 from J, leaving 3 bases between them. The germline V gene has CDR1 LNHNV and CDR2 YYDKDF (reference sequence). The length of the CDR3 is 11 residues. DNA for the CDR3: TGTGCCACCAGCCCGAATGAAAAACTGTTTTTT. As protein: CATSPNEKLFF.

The chain links TRBV2 to TRBJ2-3, with TRBD2 matching 7 bases. Germline values: CDR1 SNHLY, CDR2 FYNNEI. Trimming took 4 bases from V and 6 from J; bases not matched to a gene: 10. This CDR3 region has 15 residues. The CDR3 bases are TGTGCCAGCAGTGTATGGGGAGGGATCACGGATACGCAGTATTTT. It yields the protein CASSVWGGITDTQYF.

The rearrangement uses TRBV25-1 and TRBJ1-4, with D possibly TRBD1 on 5 matching bases. This CDR3 comprises 15 residues. CDR1 and CDR2 from the germline V gene are MGHDK and SYGVNS. V was shortened by 6 bases and J by 10 bases, with 21 bases between the two germline ends. DNA of the CDR3: TGTGCCAGCAGCAAGCCCTCGGGACTGGGGGGAAAACTGTTTTTT. This encodes CASSKPSGLGGKLFF.

This sequence joins TRBV7-9 and TRBJ1-3; TRBD1 might be the D (5 bases). V dropped 3 bases and J dropped 3 bases, with 15 bases sitting between them. Germline V gene sequence: CDR1 SEHNR, CDR2 FQNEAQ (reference sequence). The CDR3 consists of 16 residues. The CDR3: CASSLSYGGSGNTIYF. The DNA of the CDR3 is TGTGCCAGCAGCTTGTCGTACGGGGGGAGTGGAAACACCATATATTTT.

V gene TRBV7-9 combines with J gene TRBJ2-3; 9 positions agree with TRBD2. The CDR3 sequence is 17 residues long. Looked up from germline, CDR1 is SEHNR and CDR2 is FQNEAQ (reference sequence). V shed 0 bases, J shed 3 bases, and the junction held 7 bases outside the gene matches. CDR3: CASSLAVSAGGTDTQYF. CDR3 sequence (DNA): TGTGCCAGCAGCTTAGCTGTCTCAGCGGGGGGAACAGATACGCAGTATTTT.

CDR3 sequence reads: CASSLDIVREFTDTQYF. CDR3 in DNA: TGTGCCAGCAGCTTAGACATCGTGAGGGAGTTCACAGATACGCAGTATTTT. The rearrangement links TRBV11-1 to TRBJ2-3; D is perhaps TRBD2 (5 bases). V gave up 1 base and J gave up 2 bases, with 16 bases separating them. The V gene's germline CDR1 is SGHAT and CDR2 FQDESV (reference sequence). There are 17 residues in the CDR3.

This rearrangement joins TRBV15 to TRBJ2-7; 11 bases align to TRBD1. With 3 bases clipped from V and 3 bases from J, the junction kept 10 bases outside the gene matches. This CDR3 is built from 17 residues. CDR1 LNHNV and CDR2 YYDKDF come from the germline V gene (reference sequence). Here the CDR3 reads CATSRGQGEGLSYEQYF. The CDR3 DNA reads as TGTGCCACCAGCAGGGGACAGGGGGAAGGGTTAAGCTACGAGCAGTACTTC.

This clone was observed a few times. The rearrangement uses TRBV19 and TRBJ1-6; 7 positions agree with TRBD1. The CDR3 is 14 residues long. V dropped 5 bases and J dropped 7; count of bases not matched to a gene: 5. Germline V CDR1 and CDR2: LNHDA, SQIVND (reference sequence). The CDR3 sequence: CASSPTGRNSPLHF. CDR3 in DNA: TGTGCCAGTAGTCCGACAGGGCGCAATTCACCCCTCCACTTT.

About this clone: The sample carries other DNA sequences with the same CDR3. The V gene is TRBV5-1, the J gene TRBJ1-1; D unclear. Looked up from germline, CDR1 is SGHRS and CDR2 is YFSETQ. This CDR3 has 14 amino acids. Trimming took 0 bases from V and 0 from J, leaving 6 bases between them. Here the CDR3 reads CASSLGVMNTEAFF. The CDR3 DNA reads TGCGCCAGCAGCTTGGGTGTAATGAACACTGAAGCTTTCTTT.

This chain joins TRBV6-6 and TRBJ1-5; D is unresolved. The CDR3 totals 14 residues. Germline CDR1 and CDR2: MNHNY and SVGAGI (reference sequence). V was clipped by 2 bases and J by 7 bases, with 12 bases between them. The CDR3 DNA sequence: TGTGCCAGCAGTTACACAGACTACGGGCAGCCCCAGCATTTT. Protein product: CASSYTDYGQPQHF.

The J gene is TRBJ2-5, the V gene TRBV13; maybe TRBD1 (6 bases). CDR1 and CDR2 from the germline V gene are PRHDT and FYEKMQ (reference sequence). V gave up 0 bases and J gave up 5 bases, with 16 bases separating them. This CDR3 is built from 16 residues. The CDR3 loop is CASSLGQGMAKETQYF. The CDR3 nucleotides read TGTGCCAGCAGCTTAGGTCAGGGGATGGCAAAGGAGACCCAGTACTTC. Combining the CDR3 with reference TRBV13 and TRBJ2-5 gives the whole variable domain AAGVIQSPRHLIKEKRETATLKCYPIPRHDTVYWYQQGPGQDPQFLISFYEKMQSDKGSIPDRFSAQQFSDYHSELNMSSLELGDSALYFCASSLGQGMAKETQYFGPGTRLLVL.

This chain joins TRBV15 and TRBJ2-7; possibly TRBD2 for D (5 bases). The CDR3 is 14 amino acids. V was trimmed by 5 bases and J by 11 bases, leaving 22 bases between them. Per the germline V gene, CDR1 is LNHNV and CDR2 is YYDKDF (reference sequence). CDR3 sequence: CATSPRRTPGSEYF. The CDR3 coding sequence is TGTGCCACCAGCCCCCGTCGGACCCCGGGATCAGAGTACTTC.

This clone has a handful of counts. This chain links TRBV5-1 with TRBJ2-1; the match to TRBD2 covers 13 bases. The trim removed 1 base at V and 7 bases at J, leaving 14 bases unmatched. Per the germline V gene, CDR1 is SGHRS and CDR2 is YFSETQ. The CDR3 is 19 amino acids. This CDR3 reads CASSLKRTSGGPGVNEQFF. CDR3 bases: TGCGCCAGCAGCTTGAAGCGGACTAGCGGGGGACCGGGGGTGAATGAGCAGTTCTTC.

This chain connects TRBV5-1 to TRBJ2-3; 12 bases map to TRBD2. This CDR3 is 18 amino acids long. Germline values: CDR1 SGHRS, CDR2 YFSETQ. Trimming took 4 bases from V and 5 from J; bases not matched to a gene: 14. CDR3 loop: CASSRLEGLAGIGDTQYF. CDR3 coding DNA: TGCGCCAGCAGCCGCCTCGAAGGACTAGCGGGGATAGGAGATACGCAGTATTTT.

The chain's CDR3 is CASRIQGALNTEAFF. The CDR3 nucleotides are TGTGCCAGCAGGATACAGGGCGCTCTGAACACTGAAGCTTTCTTT. The chain joins TRBV2 to TRBJ1-1; TRBD1 is a possible D gene (6 bases). V was trimmed by 6 bases and J by 0 bases, leaving 14 bases between them. The V gene's germline CDR1 is SNHLY and CDR2 FYNNEI. The CDR3 is made up of 15 amino acids.

V and J are TRBV11-2 and TRBJ1-1; TRBD1 matches at 8 bases. V was clipped by 5 bases and J by 2 bases; unmatched bases: 10. This CDR3 comprises 16 residues. Germline V lookup: CDR1 SGHAT, CDR2 FQNNGV. The CDR3 region has the DNA TGTGCCAGCAGCCCCGGACAGGGACAGAAAAACACTGAAGCTTTCTTT. It translates to CASSPGQGQKNTEAFF. Drawing the rest from reference TRBV11-2 and TRBJ1-1, the complete variable domain is EAGVAQSPRYKIIEKRQSVAFWCNPISGHATLYWYQQILGQGPKLLIQFQNNGVVDDSQLPKDRFSAERLKGVDSTLKIQPAKLEDSAVYLCASSPGQGQKNTEAFFGQGTRLTVV.

The chain recombines TRBV18 with TRBJ1-5; D gene uncertain. The CDR3 is 14 amino acids. From germline, CDR1 is KGHSH and CDR2 LQKENI. V was trimmed by 3 bases and J by 4 bases, leaving 10 bases between them. CDR3 region: CASSPSQANQPQHF. CDR3 nucleotides: TGTGCCAGCTCACCTTCCCAGGCGAATCAGCCCCAGCATTTT. Full variable domain (outside the CDR3, taken from reference TRBV18 and TRBJ1-5): NAGVMQNPRHLVRRRGQEARLRCSPMKGHSHVYWYRQLPEEGLKFMVYLQKENIIDESGMPKERFSAEFPKEGPSILRIQQVVRGDSAAYFCASSPSQANQPQHFGDGTRLSIL.

This rearrangement joins TRBV29-1 to TRBJ1-5; TRBD1 might be the D (6 bases). The V gene's germline CDR1 is SQVTM and CDR2 ANQGSEA. The ends were cut back, 6 bases at V and 5 bases at J, with 14 bases in the middle. The CDR3 has 13 residues. Here the CDR3 reads CSVVYRVDQPQHF. The CDR3 nucleotides are TGCAGCGTCGTCTACAGGGTAGATCAGCCCCAGCATTTT.

With regard to this clone: The same CDR3 also results from other DNA sequences found in this sample. The rearrangement links TRBV6-5 to TRBJ1-2, with unresolved D. The germline V gene has CDR1 MNHEY and CDR2 SVGAGI. CDR3 length: 14 residues. V lost 0 bases and J 2 bases, leaving 7 bases between the germline ends. This CDR3 reads CASSYSPGNYGYTF. In nucleotides, the CDR3 is TGTGCCAGCAGTTACTCTCCGGGGAACTATGGCTACACCTTC.

The chain links TRBV27 to TRBJ2-1, with 7 nucleotides matching TRBD1. V gave up 5 bases and J gave up 7 bases; unmatched junction bases: 11. This CDR3 is built from 15 residues. CDR1 and CDR2 (germline): MNHEY, SMNVEV (reference sequence). The CDR3 is CASSLTPTGRNEQFF. CDR3 nucleotide sequence: TGTGCCAGCAGTCTAACCCCGACAGGGAGAAATGAGCAGTTCTTC.

This clone is a singleton in its sample. This chain connects TRBV5-1 to TRBJ1-4; TRBD1 agrees at 8 bases. The length of the CDR3 is 15 residues. Per germline, CDR1 SGHRS and CDR2 YFSETQ. J was trimmed by 7 bases and V by 0 bases; bases with no gene match: 5. The CDR3: CASSLGAGGFEKLFF. As DNA, the CDR3 is TGCGCCAGCAGCTTGGGGGCAGGGGGCTTTGAAAAACTGTTTTTT.

The gene calls are TRBV7-9 and TRBJ2-5; TRBD2 matches 9 bases. The V segment lost 11 bases and the J segment 5 bases; nucleotides outside the gene matches: 9. CDR1 and CDR2 from the germline V gene are SEHNR and FQNEAQ (reference sequence). This CDR3 is built from 13 residues. In DNA form, the CDR3 reads TGTGCCCTACTGGCTAGCGGGGAGGAGACCCAGTACTTC. Residues: CALLASGEETQYF.

This clone was found once. This chain connects TRBV6-1 to TRBJ2-7, with 8 bases identical to TRBD1. CDR1 and CDR2 (germline): MNHNS, SASEGT. CDR3 length: 13 amino acids. V shed 7 bases, J shed 6 bases, and the junction held 8 bases outside the gene matches. CDR3 bases: TGTGCCAGCAATAAAGACAGGGGTGGCGAGCAGTACTTC. Its translation: CASNKDRGGEQYF.

The rearrangement uses TRBV29-1 and TRBJ2-3; no reliable D call. The germline gives CDR1 SQVTM, CDR2 ANQGSEA. The ends were cut back, 5 bases at V and 1 base at J, with 13 bases in the middle. This CDR3 has 14 amino acids. CDR3 in amino acids: CSVTSGSGTDTQYF. As DNA, the CDR3 is TGCAGCGTTACCTCCGGGTCCGGCACAGATACGCAGTATTTT.

This chain links TRBV2 with TRBJ2-3, with D tentatively TRBD1 (6 bases). CDR1 and CDR2 from the germline V gene are SNHLY and FYNNEI. V lost 8 bases, J lost 2 bases, and 17 bases lay in between. The CDR3 is 15 amino acids. This CDR3 is CASGRQGLDTDTQYF. The CDR3 DNA reads TGTGCCAGCGGCCGCCAGGGGCTAGACACAGATACGCAGTATTTT. Complete variable domain (other parts from reference TRBV2 and TRBJ2-3): EPEVTQTPSHQVTQMGQEVILRCVPISNHLYFYWYRQILGQKVEFLVSFYNNEISEKSEIFDDQFSVERPDGSNFTLKIRSTKLEDSAMYFCASGRQGLDTDTQYFGPGTRLTVL.

The chain uses TRBV27 and TRBJ1-5; no firm D call. Germline V gene sequence: CDR1 MNHEY, CDR2 SMNVEV (reference sequence). Trimming left V 2 bases short and J 7 bases short, with 15 bases between. This CDR3 spans 15 amino acids. CDR3 in amino acids: CASSLLSQSGQPQHF. CDR3 DNA: TGTGCCAGCAGTTTACTTTCCCAGTCCGGGCAGCCCCAGCATTTT.